The rows below give T cell receptor beta chains drawn from one sample of a study of early T cells in non-severe SARS-CoV-2 infection. MiXCR, run by TCRdb on the 5' RACE reads, gives a single entry per CDR3 protein. The table has 84,000 or so distinct CDR3 sequences, about 12% seen once. The sample consisted of whole blood. These receptor sequences come from an adult who was a healthcare worker with PCR-confirmed SARS-CoV-2 infection or an uninfected control (not recorded which). Both conserved end residues are part of each CDR3. The D gene is left open where the match is weak. Only some rows state a clone size, as once, few, many or a class for expanded clones.

TRBJ2-5 | 16 | - | - | TRBV21-1 | TGTGCCAGCAGCAAAGCGGGGGAACGGCGAGAAGAGACCCAGTACTTC | CASSKAGERREETQYF
TRBJ1-2 | 12 | few | - | TRBV28 | TGTGCCAGCAGTTTAATTCTGGGAGGCTACACCTTC | CASSLILGGYTF
TRBJ2-7 | 14 | few | - | TRBV10-3 | TGTGCCATCTCAACCCGACTAGACCGAGGTGAGCAGTACTTC | CAISTRLDRGEQYF
TRBJ1-6 | 18 | few | TRBD1 | TRBV6-6 | TGTGCCAGCAGACTGGACAGGGAATACTCCTCCTATAATTCACCCCTCCACTTT | CASRLDREYSSYNSPLHF
TRBJ1-1 | 14 | many | TRBD1 | TRBV7-9 | TGTGCCAGCAGCGGCCGACAGGGGGCCGGTGAAGCTTTCTTT | CASSGRQGAGEAFF
TRBJ1-4 | 14 | few | - | TRBV3-1 | TGTGCCAGCAGCCACGCAGGGGTAAATGAAAAACTGTTTTTT | CASSHAGVNEKLFF
TRBJ2-6 | 19 | many | TRBD1 | TRBV24-1 | TGTGCCACCTCTGACGGACAGGGGGCGGTCAGCTCTGGGGCCAACGTCCTGACTTTC | CATSDGQGAVSSGANVLTF
TRBJ2-2 | 15 | - | - | TRBV29-1 | TGCAGCGTGGCCCGCCAGGGACTCGAGCCCGGGGAGCTGTTTTTT | CSVARQGLEPGELFF
TRBJ2-7 | 14 | - | - | TRBV5-4 | TGTGCCAGCAGCTTGGACACTAGCTCCTACGAGCAGTACTTC | CASSLDTSSYEQYF
TRBJ2-7 | 15 | many | TRBD1 | TRBV18 | TGTGCCAGCTCACTTGGGACAGGGGACTCCTACGAGCAGTACTTC | CASSLGTGDSYEQYF
TRBJ1-1 | 12 | - | - | TRBV28 | TGTGCCAGCAGCCCTAGAAACACTGAAGCTTTCTTT | CASSPRNTEAFF
TRBJ2-1 | 15 | few | TRBD2 | TRBV11-1 | TGTGCCAGCAGATGGGGACTAGCGTATTACAATGAGCAGTTCTTC | CASRWGLAYYNEQFF
TRBJ2-7 | 14 | - | - | TRBV7-7 | TGTGCTAGCAGCCACCTTGAGACCCCCTACGAGCAGTACTTC | CASSHLETPYEQYF
TRBJ2-1 | 11 | many | - | TRBV12-3/TRBV12-4 | TGTGCCAGCAGTTTCATCAATGAGCAGTTCTTC | CASSFINEQFF
TRBJ1-5 | 17 | few | - | TRBV19 | TGTGCCAGTAGTATAGATCGTAATATCTATAGCAATCAGCCCCAGCATTTT | CASSIDRNIYSNQPQHF
TRBJ2-7 | 15 | many | TRBD2 | TRBV30 | TGTGCCTGGAAGCAAGTGACTAGCGGGAGGGGTGAGCAGTACTTC | CAWKQVTSGRGEQYF
TRBJ2-3 | 14 | few | - | TRBV11-2 | TGTGCCAGCAGCCCCAGCGGGCCCCCAGATACGCAGTATTTT | CASSPSGPPDTQYF
TRBJ1-1 | 16 | - | - | TRBV9 | TGTGCCAGCAGCGTAGATGGGGGCAGGGGTGGCACTGAAGCTTTCTTT | CASSVDGGRGGTEAFF
TRBJ2-1 | 11 | many | - | TRBV25-1 | TGTGCCAGCAGTGTTTACAATGAGCAGTTCTTC | CASSVYNEQFF
TRBJ2-2 | 15 | few | - | TRBV24-1 | TGTGCCACCAGTGGGGGACTCCTGAACACCGGGGAGCTGTTTTTT | CATSGGLLNTGELFF
TRBJ2-7 | 14 | many | - | TRBV5-1 | TGCGCCAGCAGCACCGGACAGCCGGGGTACGAGCAGTACTTC | CASSTGQPGYEQYF
TRBJ2-7 | 13 | many | - | TRBV20-1 | TGCAGTGCTACCCGGACTACTGGAGGCGAGCAGTACTTC | CSATRTTGGEQYF
TRBJ2-2 | 16 | many | - | TRBV14 | TGTGCCAGCAGCCAGCTCCCACAACCCTCAGGCGGGGAGCTGTTTTTT | CASSQLPQPSGGELFF
TRBJ2-7 | 15 | - | TRBD1 | TRBV28 | TGTGCCAGCAGTAGCATTTGGACAGGTTCCTACGAGCAGTACTTC | CASSSIWTGSYEQYF
TRBJ2-1 | 15 | many | - | TRBV5-5 | TGTGCCAGCAGCTTGGATGACTCCCGCTGGAATGAGCAGTTCTTC | CASSLDDSRWNEQFF
TRBJ2-2 | 13 | - | - | TRBV3-1 | TGTGCCAGCAGCCACGGGGGCCTGGGGGAGCTGTTTTTT | CASSHGGLGELFF
TRBJ2-3 | 15 | many | - | TRBV9 | TGTGCCAGCAGCGTAGTGGACGGAAGCACAGATACGCAGTATTTT | CASSVVDGSTDTQYF
TRBJ2-3 | 18 | many | - | TRBV11-1 | TGTGCCAGCAGCCCTCACCCGACAGGGAGGGTGGAAACAGATACGCAGTATTTT | CASSPHPTGRVETDTQYF
TRBJ2-1 | 15 | - | - | TRBV7-2 | TGTGCCAGCAGCTTAGCGGAGGACTCCTACAATGAGCAGTTCTTC | CASSLAEDSYNEQFF
TRBJ2-6 | 17 | many | - | TRBV6-5 | TGTGCCAGCAGTGTTCTGGTTGGGGGCTCTGGGGCCAACGTCCTGACTTTC | CASSVLVGGSGANVLTF
TRBJ2-6 | 15 | many | - | TRBV28 | TGTGCCAGCAGGAAGACGCTCCCTGGGGCCAACGTCCTGACTTTC | CASRKTLPGANVLTF
TRBJ2-3 | 15 | many | - | TRBV5-1 | TGCGCCAGCAGCATCGGACATTCTAGCACAGATACGCAGTATTTT | CASSIGHSSTDTQYF
TRBJ2-7 | 15 | many | - | TRBV4-1 | TGCGCCAGCAGCCAAGAGGGGTCACCTAATTACGAGCAGTACTTC | CASSQEGSPNYEQYF
TRBJ2-3 | 14 | - | - | TRBV10-3 | TGTGCCATCAGCCGAAGTCAGACCACAGATACGCAGTATTTT | CAISRSQTTDTQYF
TRBJ2-7 | 18 | - | TRBD1 | TRBV30 | TGTGCCTGGAGCCGCTCCCGACAGGGGACCGGGCTGATTAGCGAGCAGTACTTC | CAWSRSRQGTGLISEQYF
TRBJ1-1 | 13 | many | - | TRBV30 | TGTGCCTGGAGTGTACGCATGGACCCTGAAGCTTTCTTT | CAWSVRMDPEAFF
TRBJ1-5 | 14 | - | - | TRBV20-1 | TGCAGTGCCCCGACCGGCGAGAGCAATCAGCCCCAGCATTTT | CSAPTGESNQPQHF
TRBJ2-1 | 15 | - | TRBD1 | TRBV5-1 | TGCGCCAGCAGCGGCGGGACAGGGAGCAACAATGAGCAGTTCTTC | CASSGGTGSNNEQFF
TRBJ2-1 | 15 | many | - | TRBV7-9 | TGTGCCAGCAGTTCCCCCCGGGCCACCTACAATGAGCAGTTCTTC | CASSSPRATYNEQFF
TRBJ1-5 | 13 | many | - | TRBV18 | TGTGCCAGCTCTCCACAGGATAATCAGCCCCAGCATTTT | CASSPQDNQPQHF
TRBJ1-2 | 12 | many | - | TRBV29-1 | TGCAGCGTCTCAAGGGAACGTGATGGCTACACCTTC | CSVSRERDGYTF
TRBJ1-2 | 12 | - | - | TRBV12-3/TRBV12-4 | TGTGCCAGCAGGGACAGATCAGATGGCTACACCTTC | CASRDRSDGYTF
TRBJ2-5 | 15 | many | TRBD1 | TRBV12-3/TRBV12-4 | TGTGCCAGCAGTTCCCTCCGGGACAGGCAAGAGACCCAGTACTTC | CASSSLRDRQETQYF